This TCR beta chain originates from a study of Graves' ophthalmopathy and Graves' hyperthyroidism. Study-wide background: Researchers classed hyperthyroidism as stable given no ophthalmopathy within 18 months of follow-up.

There are a few counts of this clonotype. The antigen remains unidentified. The authors amplified TCR beta CDR3 regions, and they did so from RNA transcripts for repertoire sequencing. Investigators did first-round RT-PCR with HTBI primers, then second-round multiplex PCR. TCRdb independently ran MiXCR on the multiplex PCR reads; one entry per CDR3 protein. The sample has over a million distinct CDR3 sequences, about two fifths seen once. Diagnosis used clinical symptoms, serum thyroxine, TRAb, thyroid ultrasound and orbital computed tomography. Whole-study findings and limits: Most expanded clonotypes in thyroid above 0.001 frequency also showed up in blood. The model predicted progression of ophthalmopathy with a sensitivity of 60% to 71%, and its specificity was roughly 72%.

The clonotype was recovered from an adult man with Graves' hyperthyroidism. Input material: peripheral blood or thyroid tissue (not recorded which).

The DNA of the CDR3 is TGTGCCAGCAGCCGCCGGGGGCAGAGGCTACGAGTGCAGTACTTC. As protein: CASSRRGQRLRVQYF. The chain combines TRBV7-4 with TRBJ2-7; D is perhaps TRBD1 or TRBD2 (6 bases each). This CDR3 has 15 residues. V lost 5 bases and J lost 9, with 23 bases in between. The germline gives CDR1 SGHVT, CDR2 SQSDAQ.